The 9 T cell receptor beta chains presented below share a single source sample, sequenced in a study of OX40 agonist ivuxolimab in advanced cancers. Receptors were amplified or captured by the immunoSEQ multiplex PCR assay. TCRdb retrieved this table from immuneACCESS and kept in-frame rearrangements only. Not all clones are present; in checked studies, unresolved V genes account for under half, and no reason is known for the remainder. The sample yields approximately 70,000 clones; around nine tenths were counted once. The ten most abundant clones make up 4% to 5% of the sample. The specimen was CD4+ or CD8+ T cells sorted from blood, collected in a trial of the OX40 agonist ivuxolimab. These receptors were obtained from an adult with an advanced solid tumor such as melanoma, head and neck, liver or kidney cancer.

The chain links TRBV9 to TRBJ2-2; no clear D gene. The V and J ends lost 4 bases and 2 bases respectively, with 12 bases between them. Germline values: CDR1 SGDLS, CDR2 YYNGEE. This CDR3 region has 15 residues. Here the CDR3 DNA reads TGTGCCAGCAGCACCGGGTCTTTTAACACCGGGGAGCTGTTTTTT. Protein product: CASSTGSFNTGELFF.

This clone came up once. This chain links TRBV6-6 with TRBJ2-7, with unresolved D. The V end was cut by 2 bases, the J end by 3 bases, with 8 bases between. CDR3 length equals 13 residues. Germline V CDR1 and CDR2: MNHNY, SVGAGI (reference sequence). The CDR3 DNA is TGTGCCAGCAGTTACGCCGACGGCTACGAGCAGTACTTC. Translated: CASSYADGYEQYF.

This chain joins TRBV28 and TRBJ2-7; D perhaps matches TRBD1 (6 bases). CDR1 MDHEN and CDR2 SYDVKM come from the germline V gene. There are 17 residues in the CDR3. The V gene lost 9 bases and the J gene lost 2 bases, with 26 bases spanning the gap. The CDR3 loop is CASLGPSGQGKPYEQYF. The DNA of the CDR3 is TGTGCCAGTTTAGGCCCCTCGGGTCAGGGGAAGCCCTACGAGCAGTACTTC. Full variable domain (outside the CDR3, taken from reference TRBV28 and TRBJ2-7): DVKVTQSSRYLVKRTGEKVFLECVQDMDHENMFWYRQDPGLGLRLIYFSYDVKMKEKGDIPEGYSVSREKKERFSLILESASTNQTSMYLCASLGPSGQGKPYEQYFGPGTRLTVT.

This clone was seen only a few times. V usage is TRBV29-1 and J usage is TRBJ2-7, with 9 bases fitting TRBD1. This CDR3 is 13 amino acids long. The V gene's germline CDR1 is SQVTM and CDR2 ANQGSEA. Trimming at V came to 5 bases and at J to 4 bases, leaving 6 bases not matched to a gene. CDR3 in amino acids: CSVLGTGRYEQYF. In nucleotides, the CDR3 is TGCAGCGTTTTAGGGACAGGGAGGTACGAGCAGTACTTC.

The rearrangement joins TRBV6-6 to TRBJ2-4, with D perhaps TRBD2 (5 bases). The germline V gene encodes CDR1 MNHNY and CDR2 SVGAGI (reference sequence). Trimming shortened V by 7 bases and J by 4 bases, and 17 bases separated the two germline ends. The CDR3 length is 15 residues. CDR3 DNA sequence: TGTGCCAGCACTACATGGGAGACCCGTAAAAACATTCAGTACTTC. Protein: CASTTWETRKNIQYF.

The rearrangement joins TRBV7-9 to TRBJ2-3; a weak D match, TRBD2 (7 bases). Germline V gene lookup returns CDR1 SEHNR and CDR2 FQNEAQ (reference sequence). V lost 6 bases, J lost 6 bases, and 13 bases lay in between. The CDR3 extends over 13 amino acids. The CDR3 DNA is TGTGCCAGCAGGGGACGGGGGGCGGATACGCAGTATTTT. Amino acid sequence: CASRGRGADTQYF.

V is TRBV7-3 and J is TRBJ2-1; TRBD2 matches at 10 bases. Germline CDR1 reads SGHTA; CDR2 reads FQGTGA. The J segment lost 6 bases and the V segment lost 5 bases, leaving 7 bases of the junction unmatched. The CDR3 extends over 15 amino acids. This chain's CDR3 is CASSRLAGVFNEQFF. The CDR3 nucleotides are TGTGCCAGCAGCCGTCTAGCGGGAGTATTCAATGAGCAGTTCTTC.

The table lists this clone with a count of one. The DNA for the CDR3 is TGTGCCAGCGGGGGCGACTTGAACTACGAGCAGTACTTC. Its translation: CASGGDLNYEQYF. The J gene is TRBJ2-7, the V gene TRBV2; a weak D match, TRBD1 (6 bases). Germline loops: CDR1 SNHLY, CDR2 FYNNEI. The CDR3 extends over 13 amino acids. Trimming removed 8 bases at V and 3 bases at J, with 14 bases between.

This rearrangement joins TRBV18 to TRBJ1-1; D may be TRBD1 (5 bases). Germline loops: CDR1 KGHSH, CDR2 LQKENI. This CDR3 comprises 13 residues. Trimming stripped 3 bases from V and 7 bases from J, with 12 bases between. The DNA of the CDR3 is TGTGCCAGCTCACCGATATGGGGGGGTGAAGCTTTCTTT. It yields the protein CASSPIWGGEAFF. The full variable domain, with the rest looked up from reference TRBV18 and TRBJ1-1, is NAGVMQNPRHLVRRRGQEARLRCSPMKGHSHVYWYRQLPEEGLKFMVYLQKENIIDESGMPKERFSAEFPKEGPSILRIQQVVRGDSAAYFCASSPIWGGEAFFGQGTRLTVV.